This T cell receptor beta chain was sequenced during a study of T cell repertoires in cytomegalovirus infection (dated by TCRdb to about 2019). About the full investigation: Because public TCR beta signatures pointed to carriage of CMV infection together with the matching HLA type, the HLA type of each donor mattered for the analysis. What the authors observed across the whole study: In both this cohort and an independent cohort of more than 350 donors, the cumulative frequency of public TCR beta family members distinguished carriers of CMV infection plus the relevant HLA type. The ex vivo response was dominated by HLA-C-restricted CMV-specific TCR beta clonotypes, which also provided the single most frequent clonotype in two of eight donors.

For this clonotype: This receptor's antigen is unknown. Base qualities are missing; no much larger clone stands one base away.

Sequencer: Illumina HiSeq 1500. Using fastp at Q25 and MiXCR, TCRdb reprocessed the public reads and kept productive beta chains. Duplicate CDR3 protein sequences are folded into a single record with the most common DNA and genes. This sample has approximately 700,000 distinct CDR3 sequences in its table, and 35% of those were observed once. The ten largest clones capture around 2.8% of the sample. From the cysteine up to the phenylalanine, the CDR3 has a length of 13 residues. CDR3 DNA is the only sequence kept; it has 39 bases, read in frame from the first base. V is reduced by 2 bases and J by 5 bases, leaving a spacing of 7 bases between them. As encoded in the germline V gene, CDR1 is ENHRY while CDR2 is SYGVKD.

Here the chain combines TRBV10-3 and TRBJ1-5; the D gene is unclear. The material sequenced was PBMCs. This clonotype originated in a human donor in good health (CMV status not recorded). Some clones in this sample may be carry-over from other donors' samples. The nucleotide sequence reads TGTGCCATCAGTGAGGGTAAGGATCAGCCCCAGCATTTT. Its protein product is CAISEGKDQPQHF.